This T cell receptor (beta chain) emerged from a study of T cell responses to AZD1222 COVID-19 vaccine. As for the study in general: Second doses at about 4 or about 12 weeks were pooled.

Overall study findings and caveats: Epitopes outside B.1.351 and B.1.1.7 mutated regions reportedly drew nearly half of spike TCRs.

Concerning this clone itself: Its antigen remains unknown. The same CDR3 can be traced to other DNA sequences in this sample.

Generated by immunoSEQ multiplex PCR, the TCRdb table keeps only in-frame clones and is missing some. The sample holds 150,000 or so clones, more than 70% seen once. The clonotype comes from an adult in good health. The sample was peripheral blood, taken on day 0 of AZD1222 vaccination.

The CDR3 DNA is TGTGCCAGCTCACCAGGTAGCAATCAGCCCCAGCATTTT. Its translation: CASSPGSNQPQHF. The gene calls are TRBV18 and TRBJ1-5; D uncertain. Germline CDR1 reads KGHSH; CDR2 reads LQKENI. The V gene lost 2 bases and the J gene lost 0 bases, with 2 bases spanning the gap. The CDR3 contains 13 residues.